This TCR beta chain emerged from a study of cytomegalovirus exposure and HLA in healthy donors. About the study: Roughly 85 million unique TCRs from HLA-typed donors made up an early data release.

Study findings and constraints: Per a later analysis, HLA-associated TCR beta chains showed more clonal expansion than other, equally common TCR beta chains. Later on, a genetic analysis was performed. It linked a missense variant in DCLRE1C with V- and J-gene trimming of TCR beta. In a later analysis, about 17,000 TCR beta sequences were associated with HLA alleles at 0.05 false discovery rate.

The CDR3 contains 15 residues. Germline trimming cut 5 bases from V and 3 bases from J; bases unmatched to any gene: 7. Per the germline V gene, CDR1 is SGHTA and CDR2 is FQGNSA. In this sample, this clone turned up a few times. Its antigen is unknown. With 60 Vbeta and 13 Jbeta primers, the PCR was carried out. Assay used: immunoSEQ multiplex PCR; TCRdb lists only in-frame clones, some missing. The sample lists 140,000 to 150,000 clones; about four fifths were seen once. J is TRBJ1-5 and V is TRBV7-2; 7 bases are a match to TRBD1. The receptor's source is a middle-aged man in good health and CMV-seronegative. The specimen was PBMCs. The DNA for the CDR3 is TGTGCCAGCAGCCGGGACAGTTCCCCCAATCAGCCCCAGCATTTT. It translates to CASSRDSSPNQPQHF.